This T cell receptor beta chain is from a study of blood T cells in healthy people across ages. The study, taken as a whole, reports: Roughly linearly, TCR beta diversity per million T cells fell as age increased. A greater number of naive CD4+ cells and higher diversity distinguished long-lived donors from aged donors.

Germline CDR1 reads SNHLY; CDR2 reads FYNNEI. The CDR3 sequence is 15 residues long. V was pared by 6 bases and J by 9 bases, with 6 bases of the junction left unmatched. The second PCR ran about 6 to 11 cycles with a sample-barcoded 5' primer and J-beta primers. TCRdb processed the 5' RACE reads anew with MiXCR; each CDR3 protein has one entry. The sample lists some 850,000 distinct CDR3 sequences; 20% to 30% were seen once. Comments on this clonotype: The target antigen is unknown.

These data were likewise used in another study, on T cells of mothers and their children. That source adds: At about 1.5 ug per 15 ul, all of the extracted RNA went into cDNA synthesis. Researchers found no T cell clones that were persistent and microchimeric.

The sequence was obtained from a boy between 10 and 17 years old in good health. V is TRBV2 and J is TRBJ1-6, with TRBD1 matching 12 bases. Sample: blood. Written as DNA, the CDR3 is TGTGCCAGCAGGGGACAGGGGGCGTCGGGTTCACCCCTCCACTTT. This encodes CASRGQGASGSPLHF.